These 6 T cell receptor beta chains originate from one sample sequenced in a study of cytotoxic CD8 clonotypes in ibrutinib-treated CLL. Assay used: immunoSEQ multiplex PCR; TCRdb lists only in-frame clones, some missing. The table lists 250,000 or so clones, 70% of them singletons. Here the sequenced sample was PBMCs, taken after 24 months of ibrutinib treatment. Every receptor here comes from a human donor with chronic lymphocytic leukemia.

The V call is TRBV18, the J call TRBJ2-1; D is unresolved. The V end was cut by 3 bases, the J end by 5 bases, with 11 bases between. Looked up from germline, CDR1 is KGHSH and CDR2 is LQKENI. The CDR3 length is 14 residues. Here the CDR3 DNA reads TGTGCCAGCTCACCCCCTACCAGACACAATGAGCAGTTCTTC. Protein product: CASSPPTRHNEQFF.

The chain recombines TRBV7-6 with TRBJ2-3; D uncertain. CDR1 SGHVS and CDR2 FNYEAQ come from the germline V gene. V lost 1 base and J lost 6, with 5 bases in between. The CDR3 sequence is 12 residues long. This CDR3 is CASSLDTDTQYF. The CDR3 nucleotides are TGTGCCAGCAGCTTAGATACGGATACGCAGTATTTT.

CDR3 DNA sequence: TGTGCCAGCAGTTTATTCTGGCTAGCGGTAAACCAAGAGACCCAGTACTTC. It specifies CASSLFWLAVNQETQYF. The chain employs TRBV28 and TRBJ2-5; 7 nucleotides agree with TRBD2. This CDR3 has 17 residues. V dropped 1 base and J dropped 0; count of bases not matched to a gene: 8. The germline gives CDR1 MDHEN, CDR2 SYDVKM.

The chain recombines TRBV6-5 with TRBJ2-5; 15 bases fit TRBD2. Germline assignment: CDR1 MNHEY and CDR2 SVGAGI. There are 15 residues in the CDR3. Germline trimming cut 6 bases from V and 5 bases from J; bases unmatched to any gene: 4. CDR3 nucleotides: TGTGCCAGCAGGAGGACTAGCGGGAGGGCCGAGACCCAGTACTTC. Translating gives CASRRTSGRAETQYF.

The V call is TRBV2, the J call TRBJ2-5; perhaps TRBD2 as D (6 bases). Trimming cost V 11 bases and J 1 base, with 11 bases left between them. CDR1 is SNHLY, CDR2 FYNNEI, per germline. The CDR3 contains 12 residues. CDR3 region: CACLGGQETQYF. The CDR3 coding sequence is TGTGCCTGCCTGGGGGGCCAAGAGACCCAGTACTTC.

This clone has just a few counts. The chain links TRBV7-2 to TRBJ2-2; D is uncertain. CDR1 and CDR2 (germline): SGHTA, FQGNSA. The CDR3 spans 12 residues. V lost 7 bases and J 0 bases, leaving 3 bases between the germline ends. The CDR3 region has the DNA TGTGCCAGCAATACGAACACCGGGGAGCTGTTTTTT. It encodes CASNTNTGELFF.